The 24 T cell receptor beta chains below come from one sample, sequenced in a study of CD8+ T cells in alopecia areata. Treatment reported: oral pan-JAK inhibitor, 5-10 mg twice daily. The sequencing template was cDNA reverse transcribed from extracted RNA. The data were produced by immunoSEQ multiplex PCR, yet TCRdb's version contains in-frame clones alone and is incomplete. The data contain roughly 220,000 clones, over 60% of them singletons. The material sequenced was CD4+ T cells sorted from blood, taken at roughly week 45, from a patient treated with tofacitinib. These receptors all come from a human donor with alopecia areata.

This CDR3 reads CAWSVSGGFIQYF. The CDR3 nucleotides read TGTGCCTGGAGTGTAAGCGGGGGGTTCATTCAGTACTTC. This rearrangement joins TRBV30 to TRBJ2-4; TRBD2 matches 9 bases. J gave up 9 bases and V 0 bases, and 3 bases lay outside the gene matches. Germline CDR1 GTSNPN, CDR2 SVGIG (reference sequence). The CDR3 loop spans 13 amino acids.

This clone was recorded a few times. The chain couples TRBV6-5 to TRBJ2-4; the D gene is possibly TRBD1 (5 bases). There are 14 residues in the CDR3. The ends were cut back, 4 bases at V and 5 bases at J, with 12 bases in the middle. CDR1 MNHEY and CDR2 SVGAGI come from the germline V gene. The chain's CDR3 is CASSFQGPENIQYF. CDR3 in DNA: TGTGCCAGCAGTTTTCAGGGCCCAGAAAACATTCAGTACTTC.

This chain joins TRBV5-1 and TRBJ2-7; 12 nucleotides agree with TRBD1. The CDR3 has 14 amino acids. CDR1 is SGHRS, CDR2 YFSETQ, per germline. V dropped 4 bases and J dropped 5; count of bases not matched to a gene: 4. CDR3 amino acids: CASSGDRGLNEQYF. The CDR3 nucleotides read TGCGCCAGCAGCGGGGACAGGGGGCTAAACGAGCAGTACTTC.

The chain carries TRBV5-1 and TRBJ2-1, with D unclear. The CDR3 sequence is 15 residues long. V shed 4 bases and J shed 2 bases, with 13 bases lying between them. CDR1 and CDR2 (germline): SGHRS, YFSETQ. CDR3 in DNA: TGCGCCAGCAGCGTCGGCGGTACAACCTACAATGAGCAGTTCTTC. This sequence encodes CASSVGGTTYNEQFF.

This clone was counted between two and nine times. The junction does not match germline at one end; this may be a read error. The chain uses TRBV18 and TRBJ2-7; 9 nucleotides match TRBD1. The CDR3 sequence is 15 residues long. Germline V gene data show CDR1 as KGHSH and CDR2 as LQKENI. CDR3 region: CASSPINRGRRLVVF. As DNA, the CDR3 is TGTGCCAGCTCACCCATCAACAGGGGGCGAAGGTTGGTAGTCTTC.

The chain employs TRBV14 and TRBJ2-7, with a weak D call TRBD2 (5 bases). The CDR3 sequence is 14 residues long. The germline V gene encodes CDR1 SGHDN and CDR2 FVKESK. V was cut by 2 bases and J by 4 bases, with 12 bases left in between. CDR3 in DNA: TGTGCCAGCAGCCAATTTTCGGGCGGGTACGAGCAGTACTTC. Amino acids: CASSQFSGGYEQYF.

In this sample, this clone turned up a few times. The V call is TRBV18, the J call TRBJ2-4; D not certain. This CDR3 contains 16 residues. The V end was cut by 2 bases, the J end by 1 base, with 12 bases between. Germline lookup yields CDR1 KGHSH and CDR2 LQKENI. This CDR3 reads CASSPSLERAKNIQYF. Here the CDR3 DNA reads TGTGCCAGCTCACCATCCCTAGAGAGGGCCAAAAACATTCAGTACTTC.

The CDR3 loop is CASSQGRDLSTEAFF. CDR3 nucleotides: TGCGCCAGCAGCCAAGGTAGGGACCTGAGCACTGAAGCTTTCTTT. The genes are TRBV4-3 and TRBJ1-1, with D perhaps TRBD1 (5 bases). Germline CDR1 reads LGHNA; CDR2 reads YSLEER. V was shortened by 1 base and J by 4 bases, with 13 bases between the two germline ends. The CDR3 contains 15 residues.

The rearrangement links TRBV2 to TRBJ2-7, with D perhaps matching TRBD1 (6 bases). Trimming pared 3 bases from V and 7 bases from J, leaving 13 bases between. This CDR3 is 13 amino acids long. Germline CDR1 is SNHLY and CDR2 is FYNNEI. The CDR3 region has the DNA TGTGCCAGCAGTGACTATTGGCAGGGGGAGCAGTACTTC. This sequence encodes CASSDYWQGEQYF.

This clone was counted between two and nine times. The chain employs TRBV5-1 and TRBJ2-2, with TRBD2 matching 8 bases. CDR1 is SGHRS and CDR2 is YFSETQ in the germline V gene. Trimming took 4 bases from V and 4 from J; bases not matched to a gene: 12. This CDR3 has 17 residues. The CDR3 loop is CASSGAGTSRSTGELFF. The CDR3 DNA reads as TGCGCCAGCAGCGGAGCGGGGACTAGTCGTAGCACCGGGGAGCTGTTTTTT.

This chain links TRBV7-6 with TRBJ1-1; D is possibly TRBD1 (5 bases). This CDR3 region has 15 residues. Germline V gene sequence: CDR1 SGHVS, CDR2 FNYEAQ. Trimming removed 0 bases at V and 8 bases at J, with 16 bases between. The CDR3 is CASSLAEGWGTEAFF. CDR3 DNA sequence: TGTGCCAGCAGCTTAGCGGAGGGGTGGGGTACCGAAGCTTTCTTT.

The chain uses TRBV30 and TRBJ1-4; no definite D call. V lost 1 base and J lost 7, with 7 bases in between. The CDR3 has 12 residues. The germline V gene encodes CDR1 GTSNPN and CDR2 SVGIG (reference sequence). The CDR3 nucleotides are TGTGCCTGGAGTGCTCAGGTTGAAAAACTGTTTTTT. This gives the protein CAWSAQVEKLFF.

As for this clone: This sample also contains other DNA sequences that code for the same CDR3. The chain joins TRBV29-1 to TRBJ1-5, with D perhaps TRBD1 (5 bases). The CDR3 loop spans 13 amino acids. CDR1 SQVTM and CDR2 ANQGSEA come from the germline V gene. The germline V and J ends were trimmed by 6 bases and 2 bases, with 11 bases remaining between them. In DNA, the CDR3 is TGCAGCGTGGGGGAGGGAGGCAATCAGCCCCAGCATTTT. Encoded protein: CSVGEGGNQPQHF.

This clone was detected a few times. CDR3 DNA: TGTGCCAGTAGTATCAGGGGACCTCAGAGGGGCTACACCTTC. It encodes CASSIRGPQRGYTF. The chain is built from TRBV19 and TRBJ1-2, with D maybe TRBD1 (6 bases). CDR1 LNHDA and CDR2 SQIVND come from the germline V gene (reference sequence). CDR3 size: 14 residues. The V gene lost 3 bases and the J gene lost 8 bases, with 16 bases spanning the gap.

This chain uses TRBV27 with TRBJ2-1; 11 nucleotides match TRBD2. The germline CDR1 and CDR2 sequences are MNHEY and SMNVEV (reference sequence). The CDR3 contains 16 residues. J gave up 5 bases and V 7 bases, and 10 bases lay outside the gene matches. CDR3 sequence: CASIRRASGGNNEQFF. The CDR3 DNA is TGTGCCAGCATACGGCGGGCTAGCGGGGGGAACAATGAGCAGTTCTTC.

This clone was detected only a few times. Other DNA sequences in this specimen translate into the identical CDR3. The chain employs TRBV29-1 and TRBJ1-1; D perhaps matches TRBD1 (6 bases). The CDR3 contains 10 residues. Trimming cost V 4 bases and J 8 bases, with 8 bases left between them. The germline gives CDR1 SQVTM, CDR2 ANQGSEA. CDR3 region: CSVVGTEAFF. CDR3 coding DNA: TGCAGCGTTGTCGGGACAGAAGCTTTCTTT.

J is TRBJ1-2 and V is TRBV2; perhaps TRBD1 as D (6 bases). The CDR3 has 14 residues. Trimming left V 5 bases short and J 2 bases short, with 12 bases between. Germline values: CDR1 SNHLY, CDR2 FYNNEI. CDR3 DNA sequence: TGTGCCAGCAGTAAGGGACACCTCAACTATGGCTACACCTTC. Translation: CASSKGHLNYGYTF.

With regard to this clone: An end of the junction differs from the germline gene, which may be a read error. The V and J genes are TRBV7-9 and TRBJ1-2; D call uncertain. CDR1 is SEHNR and CDR2 is FQNEAQ in the germline V gene (reference sequence). This CDR3 has 12 amino acids. The CDR3 loop reads CASSLDHIPTRF. The CDR3 DNA is TGTGCCAGCAGCTTAGATCACATTCCCACACGCTTC.

This chain uses TRBV29-1 with TRBJ1-1, with D tentatively TRBD1 (5 bases). Germline CDR1 SQVTM, CDR2 ANQGSEA. Trimming pared 5 bases from V and 4 bases from J, leaving 14 bases between. The length of the CDR3 is 13 residues. The CDR3 sequence: CSVSQRGVTEAFF. The DNA of the CDR3 is TGCAGCGTTTCACAAAGGGGAGTCACTGAAGCTTTCTTT.

This clone appeared once. The chain couples TRBV5-6 to TRBJ1-5; 12 bases map to TRBD1. There are 16 residues in the CDR3. Trimming cost V 4 bases and J 1 base; bases outside gene matches: 3. Germline values: CDR1 SGHDT, CDR2 YYEEEE. CDR3: CASSIGTGGSNQPQHF. The DNA for the CDR3 is TGTGCCAGCAGCATCGGGACAGGGGGCAGCAATCAGCCCCAGCATTTT. Full variable domain (rest looked up from reference TRBV5-6 and TRBJ1-5): DAGVTQSPTHLIKTRGQQVTLRCSPKSGHDTVSWYQQALGQGPQFIFQYYEEEERQRGNFPDRFSGHQFPNYSSELNVNALLLGDSALYLCASSIGTGGSNQPQHFGDGTRLSIL.

The rearrangement uses TRBV2 and TRBJ1-5; 8 nucleotides agree with TRBD1. V shed 6 bases, J shed 6 bases, and the junction held 7 bases outside the gene matches. The CDR3 has 14 amino acids. Germline assignment: CDR1 SNHLY and CDR2 FYNNEI. CDR3 amino acids: CASRPTGGGQPQHF. The CDR3 nucleotides read TGTGCCAGCAGACCCACAGGGGGAGGTCAGCCCCAGCATTTT.

The chain employs TRBV27 and TRBJ2-5, with D possibly matching TRBD1 (5 bases). CDR3 length: 15 amino acids. Trimming left V 3 bases short and J 3 bases short, with 14 bases between. CDR1 and CDR2 from the germline V gene are MNHEY and SMNVEV (reference sequence). CDR3 protein: CASSFLGLEKETQYF. The CDR3 DNA follows: TGTGCCAGCAGTTTTTTGGGGCTAGAAAAAGAGACCCAGTACTTC.

The V and J genes are TRBV30 and TRBJ1-1; 7 bases fit TRBD1. V lost 0 bases, J lost 11 bases, and 9 bases stayed unmatched. CDR3 length: 13 residues. Germline V gene sequence: CDR1 GTSNPN, CDR2 SVGIG (reference sequence). CDR3 amino acids: CAWSVLGTAVAFF. Written as DNA, the CDR3 is TGTGCCTGGAGTGTACTCGGGACAGCGGTGGCTTTCTTT.

The J gene is TRBJ2-2, the V gene TRBV28; D remains ambiguous. CDR1 is MDHEN, CDR2 SYDVKM, per germline. With 6 bases removed from V and 3 bases from J, the gap between germline ends came to 14 bases. The CDR3 consists of 15 residues. The chain's CDR3 is CASRMGSQDTGELFF. The CDR3 DNA follows: TGTGCCAGCAGGATGGGGTCCCAAGACACCGGGGAGCTGTTTTTT.